Only one count was recorded for the clone carrying this T cell receptor (beta chain). As yet, its antigen is unknown. This CDR3 spans 13 amino acids. V dropped 4 bases and J dropped 4 bases, with 11 bases sitting between them. CDR1 is SGHRS and CDR2 is YFSETQ in the germline V gene. The assay was run at survey level. In the original processing: Productive clonotypes were detectable down to 2.59 x 10-5 frequency. Sequencing was performed with immunoSEQ multiplex PCR; in TCRdb, only in-frame clones are kept and a portion is missing. The V and J calls and the clone size are those of that table, but D and trimming were determined from the DNA. The sample yields some 30,000 clones, 85% seen once. This sample stems from a study of STAT5B mutations in CD4+ large granular lymphocyte leukemia. Findings and caveats of the study: About 26% of private leukemic clonotypes occurred rarely in other patients' non-leukemic repertoires. 8/27 top patient clones versus 2/35 control clones were TRBV06-family.

The sample consisted of CD4+ T cells from blood buffy coats. The clonotype was recovered from a human donor in good health. The chain carries TRBV5-1 and TRBJ1-2; possible D gene TRBD1, 5 bases. The CDR3 reads CASSPGGGYGYTF. DNA of the CDR3: TGCGCCAGCAGCCCCGGGGGGGGCTATGGCTACACCTTC. The full variable domain, rest sourced from reference TRBV5-1 and TRBJ1-2, is KAGVTQTPRYLIKTRGQQVTLSCSPISGHRSVSWYQQTPGQGLQFLFEYFSETQRNKGNFPGRFSGRQFSNSRSEMNVSTLELGDSALYLCASSPGGGYGYTFGSGTRLTVV.